Sequencing of this T cell receptor (beta chain) was carried out in a study of breast tumors, draining lymph nodes, adjacent tissues. Findings of the study overall: Luminal-like breast cancer showed significantly higher tumor–nontumor repertoire similarity than basal-like. Tumor TCR diversity was below lymph nodes but above nontumor tissue. Findings are consistent with lymph node origin and intratumoral expansion of most tumor T cells.

The lymph nodes were axillary draining lymph nodes from breast cancer patients. On this clonotype itself: Antigen specificity is unknown.

TCRdb redid the calling of the multiplex PCR reads with MiXCR, one entry per CDR3 protein. This sample has 180,000 or so distinct CDR3 sequences, with around 33% found just once. CDR1 is SGHTA, CDR2 FQGNSA, per germline. The germline V and J ends were trimmed by 4 bases and 5 bases, with 14 bases remaining between them. This CDR3 comprises 15 residues. This TCR was sampled from a female donor with breast cancer. Some clones in this sample may be carry-over from other donors' samples. Sequenced input: axillary lymph node tissue. The chain has TRBV7-2 and TRBJ1-4; D possibly corresponds to TRBD1 (5 bases). The CDR3 sequence: CASSSGLSWNEKLFF. The DNA for the CDR3 is TGTGCCAGCAGCTCGGGACTATCTTGGAATGAAAAACTGTTTTTT.